The 31 T cell receptor beta chains below come from one sample, sequenced in a study of blood T cells in healthy people across ages. Together with a sample-barcoded 5' primer, a J-beta primer mix was included in a second PCR lasting 7 to 11 cycles. Each CDR3 protein is one row after TCRdb ran MiXCR on the 5' RACE reads. Of about 1,400,000 distinct CDR3 sequences in the sample, about 43% were seen once. Sequencing was performed on blood. The receptors derive from a woman between 18 and 30 years old in good health.

The J gene is TRBJ2-7, the V gene TRBV12-3 or TRBV12-4; 9 bases line up with TRBD1. The CDR3 has 14 amino acids. Unmatched junction bases numbered 5, after V lost 7 bases and J lost 1 base. The CDR3 reads CASTTGTGSYEQYF. CDR3 DNA sequence: TGTGCCAGCACTACCGGGACAGGGTCCTACGAGCAGTACTTC.

V is TRBV6-5 and J is TRBJ2-5, with D unclear. V lost 6 bases and J 5 bases, leaving 10 bases between the germline ends. The CDR3 is made up of 12 amino acids. Looked up from germline, CDR1 is MNHEY and CDR2 is SVGAGI. Here the CDR3 reads CASRHLLETQYF. CDR3 DNA: TGTGCCAGCAGACACTTACTGGAGACCCAGTACTTC.

This chain joins TRBV4-1 and TRBJ2-3; TRBD1 is a possible D gene (5 bases). Germline assignment: CDR1 MGHRA and CDR2 YSYEKL. With 0 bases removed from V and 2 bases from J, the gap between germline ends came to 12 bases. The CDR3 runs to 16 residues. The chain's CDR3 is CASSQDPAGNTDTQYF. DNA of the CDR3: TGCGCCAGCAGCCAAGATCCGGCAGGGAACACAGATACGCAGTATTTT.

This clonotype was observed once. The chain couples TRBV29-1 to TRBJ2-1, with 10 bases matching TRBD1. Germline V lookup: CDR1 SQVTM, CDR2 ANQGSEA. The V segment lost 3 bases and the J segment 4 bases; nucleotides outside the gene matches: 6. This CDR3 region has 15 residues. The CDR3, as DNA: TGCAGCGTTGAGCTGCGACAGGGGGCGTACAATGAGCAGTTCTTC. This translates into CSVELRQGAYNEQFF.

The chain combines TRBV6-1 with TRBJ2-3, with 10 bases fitting TRBD2. V shed 5 bases and J 2 bases; nucleotides not matched to a gene: 10. This CDR3 comprises 17 residues. The germline V gene encodes CDR1 MNHNS and CDR2 SASEGT. CDR3 sequence: CASSTVRLAGVTDTQYF. The CDR3 DNA is TGTGCCAGCAGTACGGTTAGGCTAGCGGGAGTCACAGATACGCAGTATTTT.

The chain employs TRBV20-1 and TRBJ2-7; maybe TRBD1 (5 bases). Looked up from germline, CDR1 is DFQATT and CDR2 is SNEGSKA (reference sequence). The V and J ends lost 3 bases and 3 bases respectively, with 15 bases between them. CDR3 length: 14 amino acids. The CDR3 loop is CSARLGLVGYEQYF. The CDR3 DNA sequence: TGCAGTGCTAGGTTGGGGCTAGTAGGCTACGAGCAGTACTTC.

This clonotype was counted only a few times. The chain has TRBV5-1 and TRBJ2-7; D may match TRBD1 or TRBD2 (5 bases each). V dropped 0 bases and J dropped 5 bases, with 12 bases sitting between them. Germline V gene sequence: CDR1 SGHRS, CDR2 YFSETQ. The CDR3 is made up of 14 amino acids. CDR3 loop: CASSLEGTIDEQYF. The CDR3 DNA follows: TGCGCCAGCAGCTTGGAAGGGACGATCGACGAGCAGTACTTC.

This clonotype was found a few times. At one end, the junction sequence differs from germline, possibly due to a read error. The chain couples TRBV5-6 to TRBJ2-7; D unclear. Germline-derived CDR1 and CDR2 are SGHDT and YYEEEE. CDR3 size: 13 residues. The CDR3 DNA is TGCGCCAGCAGCCCGGAGAGCTCCTACGAGCAGTACTTC. Protein sequence: CASSPESSYEQYF.

This rearrangement joins TRBV14 to TRBJ2-1; maybe TRBD2 (6 bases). Germline CDR1 reads SGHDN; CDR2 reads FVKESK. This CDR3 contains 15 residues. V dropped 1 base and J dropped 4 bases, with 11 bases sitting between them. CDR3 region: CASSQATGEYNEQFF. CDR3 nucleotide sequence: TGTGCCAGCAGCCAAGCAACGGGAGAGTACAATGAGCAGTTCTTC.

This sequence joins TRBV6-5 and TRBJ2-6; 8 bases agree with TRBD1. Unmatched junction bases numbered 4, after V lost 3 bases and J lost 0 bases. The length of the CDR3 is 17 residues. The germline CDR1 and CDR2 sequences are MNHEY and SVGAGI. The CDR3 bases are TGTGCCAGCAGTTATAGACAGGGGACCTCTGGGGCCAACGTCCTGACTTTC. As protein: CASSYRQGTSGANVLTF.

The sample holds one count of this clonotype. A much larger clone differs by one base, so this may be a read error. The gene calls are TRBV6-6 and TRBJ2-1, with D maybe TRBD2 (6 bases). The CDR3 totals 14 residues. CDR1 is MNHNY, CDR2 SVGAGI, per germline (reference sequence). CDR3 in DNA: TGTGCCAGCAGTGCGGGGAGCTCCTACAATGAGCGGTTCTTC. Its protein is CASSAGSSYNERFF.

In this sample, this clonotype turned up a few times. J is TRBJ2-7 and V is TRBV28; D is unresolved. This CDR3 is 12 amino acids long. The V gene lost 3 bases and the J gene lost 3 bases, with 6 bases spanning the gap. The germline V gene encodes CDR1 MDHEN and CDR2 SYDVKM. In DNA form, the CDR3 reads TGTGCCAGCAGTTTCCAGGTCTACGAGCAGTACTTC. It encodes CASSFQVYEQYF.

This clonotype occurred many times. The rearrangement links TRBV10-3 to TRBJ2-7; D is perhaps TRBD2 (6 bases). CDR3 length equals 14 residues. Trimming pared 4 bases from V and 3 bases from J, leaving 13 bases between. Germline values: CDR1 ENHRY, CDR2 SYGVKD. This CDR3 is CAISGFGGDYEQYF. The CDR3 bases are TGTGCCATCAGTGGGTTCGGGGGTGACTACGAGCAGTACTTC.

The chain has TRBV9 and TRBJ2-4; 7 bases agree with TRBD1. The end of the DNA fits TRBJ2-5 better, so the J call may be wrong. The CDR3 covers 18 residues. Per the germline V gene, CDR1 is SGDLS and CDR2 is YYNGEE. The CDR3 region has the DNA TGTGCCAGCAGCGTAGGTAGGTCCACACCGGGACAGCAAGAGACCCAGTACTTC. It is translated as CASSVGRSTPGQQETQYF.

Ten or more counts support this clonotype. The CDR3 nucleotides are TGCAGCGCTATAAGAGGTACAGGGGTTAAGTCTGAAGCTTTCTTT. Its protein product is CSAIRGTGVKSEAFF. The genes are TRBV29-1 and TRBJ1-1; 7 positions match TRBD1. CDR1 SQVTM and CDR2 ANQGSEA come from the germline V gene. Germline trimming cut 7 bases from V and 6 bases from J; bases unmatched to any gene: 17. The CDR3 consists of 15 residues. Filled out from reference TRBV29-1 and TRBJ1-1, the complete variable domain reads SAVISQKPSRDICQRGTSLTIQCQVDSQVTMMFWYRQQPGQSLTLIATANQGSEATYESGFVIDKFPISRPNLTFSTLTVSNMSPEDSSIYLCSAIRGTGVKSEAFFGQGTRLTVV.

In this sample, this clonotype turned up a few times. The rearrangement links TRBV20-1 to TRBJ2-7, with 11 nucleotides matching TRBD1. Germline V CDR1 and CDR2: DFQATT, SNEGSKA (reference sequence). This CDR3 spans 17 amino acids. J gave up 2 bases and V 2 bases, and 11 bases lay outside the gene matches. This CDR3 is CSARPGEGTGGTYEQYF. The CDR3 DNA follows: TGCAGTGCTAGACCCGGAGAGGGGACAGGGGGGACCTACGAGCAGTACTTC.

The chain carries TRBV4-2 and TRBJ2-7; unclear D gene. Per germline, CDR1 LGHNA and CDR2 YNFKEQ. Trimming stripped 0 bases from V and 6 bases from J, with 15 bases between. The CDR3 totals 15 residues. Here the CDR3 DNA reads TGTGCCAGCAGCCAAGAGGACCAAAAACGAGGCGAGCAGTACTTC. This translates into CASSQEDQKRGEQYF.

This chain links TRBV12-3 or TRBV12-4 with TRBJ2-7, with TRBD1 matching 9 bases. This CDR3 is 14 amino acids long. J lost 9 bases, V lost 5 bases, and 11 bases had no gene match. CDR3 sequence: CASSTGTGPYRQYF. CDR3 DNA sequence: TGTGCCAGCAGTACCGGGACAGGGCCTTACCGGCAGTACTTC.

On this clonotype: A much larger clone differs from this one at a single base, so this may be a read error. The chain carries TRBV7-9 and TRBJ2-7; D possibly corresponds to TRBD2 (5 bases). The germline V gene encodes CDR1 SEHNR and CDR2 FQNEAQ (reference sequence). The CDR3 is made up of 12 amino acids. CDR3 sequence (DNA): TGTGTCAGTACCGGGGATTCCTACGAGCAGTACTTC. It encodes CVSTGDSYEQYF.

The chain recombines TRBV21-1 with TRBJ2-7. TRBV21-1 is designated a pseudogene. The CDR3 length is 15 residues. The CDR3 protein is CARSKKEVVRCEQYF. The CDR3 DNA sequence: TGTGCCCGCAGCAAAAAGGAAGTTGTTCGCTGCGAGCAGTACTTC.

This clonotype was recorded once. A clone one base away is much larger, so this may be a read error. This CDR3 is CSAEESYGYTF. In DNA, the CDR3 is TGCAGTGCAGAAGAGTCCTATGGCTACACCTTC. This rearrangement joins TRBV20-1 to TRBJ1-2; D gene uncertain. In germline, CDR1 is DFQATT, CDR2 SNEGSKA (reference sequence). Trimming shortened V by 6 bases and J by 4 bases, and 9 bases separated the two germline ends. The CDR3 runs 11 residues.

In its sample, this clonotype was seen many times. The V gene is TRBV16, the J gene TRBJ2-1, with D hard to call. There are 10 residues in the CDR3. With 2 bases removed from V and 8 bases from J, the gap between germline ends came to 1 base. Germline V gene data show CDR1 as KGHSY and CDR2 as FQNENV. CDR3 sequence: CASSQDEQFF. The DNA of the CDR3 is TGTGCCAGCAGCCAAGATGAGCAGTTCTTC. The full variable domain, in which reference TRBV16 and TRBJ2-1 provide the parts outside the CDR3, is GEEVAQTPKHLVRGEGQKAKLYCAPIKGHSYVFWYQQVLKNEFKFLISFQNENVFDETGMPKERFSAKCLPNSPCSLEIQATKLEDSAVYFCASSQDEQFFGPGTRLTVL.

This sequence joins TRBV4-2 and TRBJ1-4; the D gene is possibly TRBD1 (6 bases). The CDR3 is made up of 16 amino acids. Germline V gene sequence: CDR1 LGHNA, CDR2 YNFKEQ. The V gene lost 4 bases and the J gene lost 0 bases, with 12 bases spanning the gap. CDR3 in DNA: TGTGCCAGCAGCCCCGGACAGCCGGCAACTAATGAAAAACTGTTTTTT. Its translation is CASSPGQPATNEKLFF.

This clonotype was seen a few times. The rearrangement links TRBV6-5 to TRBJ1-2; possibly TRBD1 for D (6 bases). This CDR3 spans 13 amino acids. V lost 5 bases and J 6 bases, leaving 13 bases between the germline ends. Germline CDR1 MNHEY, CDR2 SVGAGI. In DNA form, the CDR3 reads TGTGCCAGCAGTCTAGGACAGCTGAATGGCTACACCTTC. It yields the protein CASSLGQLNGYTF.

The chain has TRBV10-3 and TRBJ1-3; the D is unclear. CDR3 length: 15 residues. Looked up from germline, CDR1 is ENHRY and CDR2 is SYGVKD. V was shortened by 0 bases and J by 3 bases, with 9 bases between the two germline ends. The CDR3 is CAISESVQFGNTIYF. CDR3 DNA: TGTGCCATCAGTGAGTCGGTACAGTTTGGAAACACCATATATTTT.

The chain joins TRBV20-1 to TRBJ2-5; 15 bases agree with TRBD2. This CDR3 spans 19 amino acids. CDR1 DFQATT and CDR2 SNEGSKA come from the germline V gene (reference sequence). J gave up 0 bases and V 2 bases, and 10 bases lay outside the gene matches. For the CDR3, the DNA is TGCAGTGCTAGAAATCCGGGACTAGCGGGGGGCTCCGACCAAGAGACCCAGTACTTC. This encodes CSARNPGLAGGSDQETQYF.

The chain has TRBV9 and TRBJ2-3; 7 bases match TRBD1. The CDR3 runs to 15 residues. V lost 0 bases to trimming and J lost 0 bases; unmatched junction nucleotides: 1. Germline assignment: CDR1 SGDLS and CDR2 YYNGEE. The CDR3 here is CASSVGQGSTDTQYF. The DNA of the CDR3 is TGTGCCAGCAGCGTAGGACAGGGAAGCACAGATACGCAGTATTTT.

The table lists this clonotype with a few counts. The CDR3 loop is CASRGTGMDEQYF. The CDR3 nucleotides are TGTGCCAGCAGAGGGACAGGGATGGACGAGCAGTACTTC. The chain is built from TRBV6-1 and TRBJ2-7; 9 nucleotides line up with TRBD1. Germline V gene lookup returns CDR1 MNHNS and CDR2 SASEGT. J gave up 5 bases and V 6 bases, and 5 bases lay outside the gene matches. The CDR3 runs to 13 residues.

A word on this clonotype: One end of the junction fails to match germline, which may point to a read error. This chain joins TRBV4-1 and TRBJ2-1, with 10 bases identical to TRBD2. The CDR3 spans 16 residues. Germline V gene lookup returns CDR1 MGHRA and CDR2 YSYEKL. The DNA of the CDR3 is TGCGCCAGCAGCCAAGATCCTAGCGGGAGTGGTAATGGGCAGTTCTTC. Its translation is CASSQDPSGSGNGQFF.

The chain has TRBV6-4 and TRBJ2-1; TRBD1 is a possible D gene (6 bases). The V gene's germline CDR1 is MRHNA and CDR2 SNTAGT. Trimming removed 6 bases from V and 4 bases from J, with 16 bases in between. The CDR3 is 15 residues long. The CDR3 reads CASSPRAGEYNEQFF. In nucleotides, the CDR3 is TGTGCCAGCAGCCCAAGGGCAGGGGAATACAATGAGCAGTTCTTC.

The chain is built from TRBV3-1 and TRBJ1-1; a possible D gene is TRBD1 (6 bases). This CDR3 has 12 residues. With 4 bases removed from V and 7 bases from J, the gap between germline ends came to 10 bases. Looked up from germline, CDR1 is LGHDT and CDR2 is YNNKEL (reference sequence). The CDR3 sequence: CASSPQGNEAFF. The DNA of the CDR3 is TGTGCCAGCAGCCCCCAGGGGAATGAAGCTTTCTTT. Full variable domain (rest looked up from reference TRBV3-1 and TRBJ1-1): DTAVSQTPKYLVTQMGNDKSIKCEQNLGHDTMYWYKQDSKKFLKIMFSYNNKELIINETVPNRFSPKSPDKAHLNLHINSLELGDSAVYFCASSPQGNEAFFGQGTRLTVV.